The clone carrying this T cell receptor beta chain was counted a few times. Its antigen is unknown. The sample is drawn from a study of beta chain features in type 1 diabetes. Study observations and caveats: All four CD4+ subsets from Type 1 diabetes patients carried moderately but significantly shorter TCRB CDR3s.

The CDR3 length is 13 residues. Trimming left V 5 bases short and J 5 bases short, with 13 bases between. CDR1 and CDR2 from the germline V gene are SQVTM and ANQGSEA. It was via CD45RO/CCR7/CD25/CD127/CD95/CD27 that CD4+ naive, central memory, regulatory and stem cell-like memory cells were sorted. All of the isolated RNA was reverse transcribed, so expressed TCRB transcripts were sequenced. Sequenced by immunoSEQ multiplex PCR; TCRdb stores in-frame clones only, minus some. This sample has 200,000 to 250,000 clones, with 16% found just once. Source material: naive CD4+ T cells from blood. The TCR comes from a man aged 25-45 years with type 1 diabetes. The V and J genes are TRBV29-1 and TRBJ2-4, with D perhaps matching TRBD2 (6 bases). The CDR3 bases are TGCAGCGTTAGACGGGACTCGGAAAACATTCAGTACTTC. Protein sequence: CSVRRDSENIQYF.